The 29 T cell receptor beta chains below were found in one sample sequenced in a study of shared clonotypes between healthy human individuals. TCRdb's table, derived via immunoSEQ multiplex PCR, lists solely in-frame clones and lacks some. The data contain 2,500,000 or so clones, 93% of them singletons. Sequencing was performed on naive CD4+ T cells from PBMCs. Subset in this sample: CD45RA+ positively selected. Source of these receptors: a man between 18 and 29 years old in good health. Some clones in this sample may be carry-over from other donors' samples.

The rearrangement uses TRBV18 and TRBJ1-3; 8 bases fit TRBD1. This CDR3 has 15 amino acids. CDR1 is KGHSH and CDR2 is LQKENI in the germline V gene. J gave up 3 bases and V 5 bases, and 6 bases lay outside the gene matches. CDR3 coding DNA: TGTGCCAGCTCATCAACAGGGGGGTTTGGAAACACCATATATTTT. The encoded protein is CASSSTGGFGNTIYF. Filled out from reference TRBV18 and TRBJ1-3, the complete variable domain reads NAGVMQNPRHLVRRRGQEARLRCSPMKGHSHVYWYRQLPEEGLKFMVYLQKENIIDESGMPKERFSAEFPKEGPSILRIQQVVRGDSAAYFCASSSTGGFGNTIYFGEGSWLTVV.

This clone appeared a single time. The J gene is TRBJ1-1, the V gene TRBV28; D is possibly TRBD1 (5 bases). This CDR3 is 14 amino acids long. Trimming shortened V by 6 bases and J by 9 bases, and 20 bases separated the two germline ends. Germline assignment: CDR1 MDHEN and CDR2 SYDVKM. The CDR3 bases are TGTGCCAGCAGCACCGGGGCGGGCCTTCGTAAAGCTTTCTTT. Translating it yields CASSTGAGLRKAFF.

Comments on this clone: The same CDR3 can be traced to other DNA sequences in this sample. The chain links TRBV5-1 to TRBJ2-1; 9 bases agree with TRBD2. Germline V gives CDR1 SGHRS, CDR2 YFSETQ. The CDR3 is 16 residues long. V dropped 2 bases and J dropped 1; count of bases not matched to a gene: 4. CDR3 nucleotide sequence: TGCGCCAGCAGCTTCGGGCTAGCGGGGTCCTACAATGAGCAGTTCTTC. Encoded protein: CASSFGLAGSYNEQFF.

The genes are TRBV14 and TRBJ2-2; D not resolved. Germline loops: CDR1 SGHDN, CDR2 FVKESK. The length of the CDR3 is 14 residues. Trimming left V 4 bases short and J 6 bases short, with 12 bases between. CDR3 amino acids: CASSPTPLAGELFF. The CDR3 nucleotides read TGTGCCAGCAGCCCGACACCTCTGGCCGGGGAGCTGTTTTTT.

The rearrangement joins TRBV18 to TRBJ2-7, with D tentatively TRBD2 (6 bases). This CDR3 spans 14 amino acids. Germline V gene lookup returns CDR1 KGHSH and CDR2 LQKENI. Trimming left V 3 bases short and J 5 bases short, with 14 bases between. CDR3: CASSPAARGHEQYF. The DNA of the CDR3 is TGTGCCAGCTCACCGGCGGCGCGGGGTCACGAGCAGTACTTC.

This chain joins TRBV28 and TRBJ2-3; TRBD1 matches 10 bases. Germline V gives CDR1 MDHEN, CDR2 SYDVKM. The V and J ends lost 6 bases and 6 bases, in that order; junction bases with no gene match: 9. This CDR3 comprises 15 residues. The CDR3 is CASSSAGTGADTQYF. CDR3 sequence (DNA): TGTGCCAGCAGCTCCGCCGGGACAGGGGCCGATACGCAGTATTTT.

This chain connects TRBV19 to TRBJ2-1; D not resolved. Trimming pared 6 bases from V and 5 bases from J, leaving 11 bases between. CDR3 size: 13 residues. Germline V CDR1 and CDR2: LNHDA, SQIVND (reference sequence). Written as DNA, the CDR3 is TGTGCCAGTAGACCTCGACTCGACAATGAGCAGTTCTTC. Its protein is CASRPRLDNEQFF.

The J gene is TRBJ1-2, the V gene TRBV6-5; D is perhaps TRBD1 (5 bases). Deletions cut 6 bases from V and 8 bases from J, with 19 bases between. This CDR3 contains 14 residues. Germline-derived CDR1 and CDR2 are MNHEY and SVGAGI. The CDR3 region is CASRGEGLERGYTF. The CDR3 bases are TGTGCCAGCAGGGGGGAGGGACTAGAACGGGGCTACACCTTC.

This chain connects TRBV6-1 to TRBJ2-1; D might be TRBD1 or TRBD2, each matching 8 bases. This CDR3 is 13 amino acids long. Germline V gives CDR1 MNHNS, CDR2 SASEGT. V dropped 8 bases and J dropped 12 bases, with 20 bases sitting between them. The CDR3 coding sequence is TGTGCCAGCGACAGGGGACGGGAGGGCCCGCAGTTCTTC. Protein: CASDRGREGPQFF.

J is TRBJ1-2 and V is TRBV7-9; TRBD1 might be the D (6 bases). Germline-derived CDR1 and CDR2 are SEHNR and FQNEAQ (reference sequence). The CDR3 sequence is 16 residues long. Between the trimmed V and J ends, which lost 3 bases and 8 bases, there was a span of 22 bases. In nucleotides, the CDR3 is TGTGCCAGCAGCTTTACCGGGACAACTGATCTAGCAGGCTACACCTTC. Translation: CASSFTGTTDLAGYTF.

The chain joins TRBV4-2 to TRBJ2-3; D is unclear. Germline CDR1 is LGHNA and CDR2 is YNFKEQ. The CDR3 covers 16 residues. V lost 0 bases to trimming and J lost 0 bases, with 10 bases between them. For the CDR3, the DNA is TGTGCCAGCAGCCAAGAGGACGACCCTAGCACAGATACGCAGTATTTT. This gives the protein CASSQEDDPSTDTQYF.

The chain carries TRBV19 and TRBJ2-1; possibly TRBD1 for D (7 bases). Germline V gives CDR1 LNHDA, CDR2 SQIVND (reference sequence). Trimming cost V 7 bases and J 2 bases, with 21 bases left between them. The CDR3 is 17 residues long. The DNA for the CDR3 is TGTGCCAGTACCAAGGGGGCTTTAGCGGCCGCCTACAATGAGCAGTTCTTC. Translating it yields CASTKGALAAAYNEQFF. The variable domain in full, with the rest retrieved from reference TRBV19 and TRBJ2-1, is DGGITQSPKYLFRKEGQNVTLSCEQNLNHDAMYWYRQDPGQGLRLIYYSQIVNDFQKGDIAEGYSVSREKKESFPLTVTSAQKNPTAFYLCASTKGALAAAYNEQFFGPGTRLTVL.

The V and J genes are TRBV7-2 and TRBJ2-1; 9 nucleotides line up with TRBD2. The germline gives CDR1 SGHTA, CDR2 FQGNSA. The J segment lost 6 bases and the V segment lost 1 base, leaving 7 bases of the junction unmatched. CDR3 length: 16 residues. CDR3 coding DNA: TGTGCCAGCAGCTTAGACGGCGGGAGGGCCTCCAATGAGCAGTTCTTC. Amino acid sequence: CASSLDGGRASNEQFF.

This chain links TRBV7-2 with TRBJ2-7; 13 bases map to TRBD2. Germline CDR1 SGHTA, CDR2 FQGNSA. The CDR3 is 15 residues long. J lost 6 bases, V lost 5 bases, and 7 bases had no gene match. DNA for the CDR3: TGTGCCAGCAGCACCACTAGCGGGAGGGTAGGCGAGCAGTACTTC. Protein: CASSTTSGRVGEQYF.

The rearrangement uses TRBV28 and TRBJ2-2; D gene ambiguous. Between the trimmed V and J ends, which lost 10 bases and 6 bases, there was a span of 12 bases. This CDR3 is built from 12 residues. Germline V gene lookup returns CDR1 MDHEN and CDR2 SYDVKM. The CDR3 sequence: CATVLGPGELFF. The CDR3 region has the DNA TGTGCCACGGTACTCGGGCCCGGGGAGCTGTTTTTT.

Remarks on this clone: Distinct nucleotide sequences in the sample also encode this CDR3. The chain joins TRBV7-9 to TRBJ2-5; 10 bases fit TRBD1. CDR1 SEHNR and CDR2 FQNEAQ come from the germline V gene (reference sequence). The V and J ends lost 4 bases and 4 bases, in that order; junction bases with no gene match: 3. The CDR3 is made up of 14 amino acids. CDR3 DNA sequence: TGTGCCAGCAGCTCGGACAGGGGGGGAGAGACCCAGTACTTC. This translates into CASSSDRGGETQYF. Full variable domain (missing parts from reference TRBV7-9 and TRBJ2-5): DTGVSQNPRHKITKRGQNVTFRCDPISEHNRLYWYRQTLGQGPEFLTYFQNEAQLEKSRLLSDRFSAERPKGSFSTLEIQRTEQGDSAMYLCASSSDRGGETQYFGPGTRLLVL.

This clone was observed a single time. This chain uses TRBV9 with TRBJ1-6; a possible D gene is TRBD1 (5 bases). This CDR3 has 15 amino acids. The germline V gene has CDR1 SGDLS and CDR2 YYNGEE. Trimming cost V 2 bases and J 8 bases, with 14 bases left between them. CDR3 sequence: CASSVRGGEDSPLHF. In DNA, the CDR3 is TGTGCCAGCAGCGTTAGGGGTGGGGAGGATTCACCCCTCCACTTT.

CDR3 in amino acids: CAWSVLHGGSYGYTF. The CDR3 region has the DNA TGTGCCTGGAGTGTACTTCATGGGGGCTCGTATGGCTACACCTTC. The chain couples TRBV30 to TRBJ1-2; D might be TRBD1 (6 bases). CDR3 length: 15 residues. The germline V gene has CDR1 GTSNPN and CDR2 SVGIG (reference sequence). V was clipped by 0 bases and J by 5 bases, with 16 bases between them.

The V gene is TRBV9, the J gene TRBJ2-5, with a tentative D call TRBD2 (6 bases). The V gene's germline CDR1 is SGDLS and CDR2 YYNGEE. The V end was cut by 3 bases, the J end by 5 bases, with 14 bases between. The CDR3 has 14 residues. The CDR3: CASSAGVGGETQYF. The CDR3 DNA is TGTGCCAGCAGCGCGGGGGTTGGAGGTGAGACCCAGTACTTC.

This clone turned up a few times. This chain joins TRBV9 and TRBJ1-4, with TRBD1 matching 10 bases. The CDR3 is 15 residues long. Trimming cost V 4 bases and J 7 bases; bases outside gene matches: 7. Germline V gene sequence: CDR1 SGDLS, CDR2 YYNGEE. The CDR3 loop reads CASSPRQGAGEKLFF. The DNA of the CDR3 is TGTGCCAGCAGCCCCAGACAGGGGGCGGGTGAAAAACTGTTTTTT.

V gene TRBV18 combines with J gene TRBJ2-6; D remains unclear. This CDR3 spans 17 amino acids. Germline CDR1 reads KGHSH; CDR2 reads LQKENI. V lost 3 bases and J 0 bases, leaving 12 bases between the germline ends. CDR3 sequence (DNA): TGTGCCAGCTCACCTCGGCTTTCGTCCTCTGGGGCCAACGTCCTGACTTTC. This sequence encodes CASSPRLSSSGANVLTF.

The V and J genes are TRBV27 and TRBJ2-7; 10 bases map to TRBD1. Germline CDR1 MNHEY, CDR2 SMNVEV (reference sequence). CDR3 size: 18 residues. J was trimmed by 5 bases and V by 5 bases; bases with no gene match: 18. The CDR3 loop reads CASSTPMSGQGYRDEQYF. The CDR3 DNA sequence: TGTGCCAGCAGTACCCCTATGTCGGGACAGGGGTATAGGGACGAGCAGTACTTC.

This chain joins TRBV5-1 and TRBJ1-2; 7 bases align to TRBD1. With V trimmed by 2 bases and J by 7 bases, 8 bases remained unmatched. Germline V gene lookup returns CDR1 SGHRS and CDR2 YFSETQ. This CDR3 spans 14 amino acids. The CDR3 DNA reads as TGCGCCAGCAGCTTACACACAGGGGACGGTGGCTACACCTTC. Its translation: CASSLHTGDGGYTF.

This chain uses TRBV11-2 with TRBJ2-7, with D perhaps TRBD1 or TRBD2 (5 bases each). CDR1 and CDR2 from the germline V gene are SGHAT and FQNNGV. The CDR3 is 12 amino acids. The CDR3, as DNA: TGTGCGACGGGGCTAACATCCTACGAGCAGTACTTC. It encodes CATGLTSYEQYF.

The rearrangement joins TRBV11-2 to TRBJ2-7; maybe TRBD2 (6 bases). Trimming cost V 4 bases and J 3 bases, with 16 bases left between them. Germline V gives CDR1 SGHAT, CDR2 FQNNGV. The CDR3 consists of 15 residues. The CDR3 sequence is CASSYSAGLSYEQYF. The DNA of the CDR3 is TGTGCCAGCAGCTATTCCGCGGGGCTGAGCTACGAGCAGTACTTC.

The chain joins TRBV5-6 to TRBJ2-5, with TRBD2 matching 9 bases. This CDR3 is 16 amino acids long. CDR1 and CDR2 from the germline V gene are SGHDT and YYEEEE. Germline trimming cut 4 bases from V and 5 bases from J; bases unmatched to any gene: 12. CDR3 loop: CASSHKTSGALETQYF. DNA of the CDR3: TGTGCCAGCAGCCATAAGACTAGCGGAGCCTTGGAGACCCAGTACTTC. The entire variable domain, with the rest obtained from reference TRBV5-6 and TRBJ2-5, is as follows: DAGVTQSPTHLIKTRGQQVTLRCSPKSGHDTVSWYQQALGQGPQFIFQYYEEEERQRGNFPDRFSGHQFPNYSSELNVNALLLGDSALYLCASSHKTSGALETQYFGPGTRLLVL.

The chain carries TRBV19 and TRBJ1-1; possible D gene TRBD1, 5 bases. CDR1 LNHDA and CDR2 SQIVND come from the germline V gene (reference sequence). The CDR3 is 15 residues long. Trimming removed 2 bases at V and 3 bases at J, with 13 bases between. CDR3 coding DNA: TGTGCCAGTAGTATATCGGGCAGGGAGTACACTGAAGCTTTCTTT. Its protein product is CASSISGREYTEAFF.

Only a few counts were recorded for this clone. This chain uses TRBV30 with TRBJ1-1; D gene uncertain. Germline values: CDR1 GTSNPN, CDR2 SVGIG (reference sequence). V was trimmed by 5 bases and J by 4 bases, leaving 14 bases between them. This CDR3 comprises 13 residues. As DNA, the CDR3 is TGTGCCTGGTGCCGTGTCTTTGGCACTGAAGCTTTCTTT. It encodes CAWCRVFGTEAFF.

The chain links TRBV28 to TRBJ1-1, with D tentatively TRBD1 (5 bases). Trimming took off 11 bases at V and 5 bases at J, with 12 bases between the two ends. The CDR3 runs 11 residues. Germline CDR1 reads MDHEN; CDR2 reads SYDVKM. The CDR3 spells CAAKGSTEAFF. As DNA, the CDR3 is TGTGCCGCGAAGGGGAGTACTGAAGCTTTCTTT. Full variable domain (missing parts from reference TRBV28 and TRBJ1-1): DVKVTQSSRYLVKRTGEKVFLECVQDMDHENMFWYRQDPGLGLRLIYFSYDVKMKEKGDIPEGYSVSREKKERFSLILESASTNQTSMYLCAAKGSTEAFFGQGTRLTVV.